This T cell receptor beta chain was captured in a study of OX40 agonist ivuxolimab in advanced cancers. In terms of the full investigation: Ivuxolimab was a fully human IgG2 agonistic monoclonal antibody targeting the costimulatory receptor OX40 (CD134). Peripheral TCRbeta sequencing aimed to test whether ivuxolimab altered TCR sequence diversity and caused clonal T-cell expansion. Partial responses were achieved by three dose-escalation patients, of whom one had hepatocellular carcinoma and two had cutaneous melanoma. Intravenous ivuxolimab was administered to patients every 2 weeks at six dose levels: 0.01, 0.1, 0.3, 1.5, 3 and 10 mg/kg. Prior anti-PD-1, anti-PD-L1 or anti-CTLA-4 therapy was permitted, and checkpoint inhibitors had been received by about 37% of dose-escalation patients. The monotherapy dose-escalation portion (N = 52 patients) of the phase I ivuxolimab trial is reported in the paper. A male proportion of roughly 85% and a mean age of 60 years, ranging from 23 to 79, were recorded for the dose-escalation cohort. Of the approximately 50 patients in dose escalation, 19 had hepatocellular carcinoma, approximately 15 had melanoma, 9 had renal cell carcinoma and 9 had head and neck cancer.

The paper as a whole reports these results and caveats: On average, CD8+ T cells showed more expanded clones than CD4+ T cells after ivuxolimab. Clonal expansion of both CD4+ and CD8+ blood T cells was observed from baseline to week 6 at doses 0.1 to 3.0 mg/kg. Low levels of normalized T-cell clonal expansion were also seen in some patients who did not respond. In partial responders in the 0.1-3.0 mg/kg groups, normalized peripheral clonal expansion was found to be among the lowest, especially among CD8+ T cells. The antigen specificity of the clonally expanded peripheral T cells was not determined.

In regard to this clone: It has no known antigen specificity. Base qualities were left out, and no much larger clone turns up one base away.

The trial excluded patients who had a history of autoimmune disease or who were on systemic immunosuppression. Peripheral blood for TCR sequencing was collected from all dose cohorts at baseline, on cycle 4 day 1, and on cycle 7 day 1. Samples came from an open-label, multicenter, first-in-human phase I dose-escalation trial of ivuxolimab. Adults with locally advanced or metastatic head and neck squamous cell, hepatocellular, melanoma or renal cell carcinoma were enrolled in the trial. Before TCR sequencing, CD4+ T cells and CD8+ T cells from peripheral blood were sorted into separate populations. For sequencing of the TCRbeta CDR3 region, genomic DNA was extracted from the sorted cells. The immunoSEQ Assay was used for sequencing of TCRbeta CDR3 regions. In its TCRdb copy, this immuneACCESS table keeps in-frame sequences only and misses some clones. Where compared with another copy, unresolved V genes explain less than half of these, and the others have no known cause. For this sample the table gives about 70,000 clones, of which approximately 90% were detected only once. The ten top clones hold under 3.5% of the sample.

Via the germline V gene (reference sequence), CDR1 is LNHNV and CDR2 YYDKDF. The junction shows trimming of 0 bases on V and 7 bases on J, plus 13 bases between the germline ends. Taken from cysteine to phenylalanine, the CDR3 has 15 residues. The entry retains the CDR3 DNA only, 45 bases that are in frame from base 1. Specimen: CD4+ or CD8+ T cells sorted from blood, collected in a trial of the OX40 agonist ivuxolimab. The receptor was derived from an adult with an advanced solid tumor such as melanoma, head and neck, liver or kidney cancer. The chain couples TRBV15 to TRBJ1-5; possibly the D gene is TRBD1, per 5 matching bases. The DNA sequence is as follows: TGTGCCACCAGCAGAGAGGGGGGTCCTGCCCAGCCCCAGCATTTT. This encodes CATSREGGPAQPQHF.